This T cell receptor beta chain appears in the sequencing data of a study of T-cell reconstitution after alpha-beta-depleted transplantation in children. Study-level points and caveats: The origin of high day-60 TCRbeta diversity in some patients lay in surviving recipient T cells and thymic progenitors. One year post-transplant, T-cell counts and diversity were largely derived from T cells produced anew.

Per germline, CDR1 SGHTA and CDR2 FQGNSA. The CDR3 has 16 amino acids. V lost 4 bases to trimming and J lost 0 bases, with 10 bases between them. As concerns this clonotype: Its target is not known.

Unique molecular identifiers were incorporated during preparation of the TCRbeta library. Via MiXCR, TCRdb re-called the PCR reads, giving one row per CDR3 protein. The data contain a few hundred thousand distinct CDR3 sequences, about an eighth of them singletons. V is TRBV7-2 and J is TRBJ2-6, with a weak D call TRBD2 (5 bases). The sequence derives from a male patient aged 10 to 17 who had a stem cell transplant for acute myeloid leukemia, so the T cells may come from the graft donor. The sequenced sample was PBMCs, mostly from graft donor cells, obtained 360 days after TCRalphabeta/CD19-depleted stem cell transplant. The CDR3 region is CASSSFDYSGANVLTF. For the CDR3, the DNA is TGTGCCAGCAGCTCCTTTGACTACTCTGGGGCCAACGTCCTGACTTTC.